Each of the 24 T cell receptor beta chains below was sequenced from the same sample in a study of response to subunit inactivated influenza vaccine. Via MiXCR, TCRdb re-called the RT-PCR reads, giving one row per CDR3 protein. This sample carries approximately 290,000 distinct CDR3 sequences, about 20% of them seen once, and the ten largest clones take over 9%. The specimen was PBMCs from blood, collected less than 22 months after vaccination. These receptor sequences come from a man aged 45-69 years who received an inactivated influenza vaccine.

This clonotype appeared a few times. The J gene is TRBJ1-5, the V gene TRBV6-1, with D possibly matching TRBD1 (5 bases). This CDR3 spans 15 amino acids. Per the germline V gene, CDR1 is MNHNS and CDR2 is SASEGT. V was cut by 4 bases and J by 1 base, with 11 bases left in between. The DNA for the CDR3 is TGTGCCAGCAGTGTCCCCCGGGACAGCAATCAGCCCCAGCATTTT. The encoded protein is CASSVPRDSNQPQHF.

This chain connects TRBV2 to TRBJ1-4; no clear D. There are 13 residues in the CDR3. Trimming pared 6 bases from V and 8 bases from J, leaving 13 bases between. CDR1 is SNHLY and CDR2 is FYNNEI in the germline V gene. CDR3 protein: CASSAMGGEKLFF. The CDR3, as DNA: TGTGCCAGCAGCGCGATGGGCGGCGAAAAACTGTTTTTT.

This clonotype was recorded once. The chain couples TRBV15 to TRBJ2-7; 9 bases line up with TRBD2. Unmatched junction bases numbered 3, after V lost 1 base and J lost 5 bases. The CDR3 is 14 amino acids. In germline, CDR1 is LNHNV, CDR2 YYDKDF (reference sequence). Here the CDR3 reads CATSRASGVDEQYF. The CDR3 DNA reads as TGTGCCACCAGCAGAGCTAGCGGGGTCGACGAGCAGTACTTC.

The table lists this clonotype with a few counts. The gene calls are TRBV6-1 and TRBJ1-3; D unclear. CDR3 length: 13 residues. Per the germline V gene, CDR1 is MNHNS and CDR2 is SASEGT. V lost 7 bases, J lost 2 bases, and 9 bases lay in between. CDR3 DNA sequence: TGTGCCAGCAACGGAGGGCCTGGAAACACCATATATTTT. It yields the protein CASNGGPGNTIYF.

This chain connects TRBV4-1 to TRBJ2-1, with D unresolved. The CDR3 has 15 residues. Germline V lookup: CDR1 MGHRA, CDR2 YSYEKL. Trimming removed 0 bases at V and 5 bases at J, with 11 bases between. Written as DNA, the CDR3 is TGCGCCAGCAGCCAAGATCTTGGACCGCACAATGAGCAGTTCTTC. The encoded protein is CASSQDLGPHNEQFF.

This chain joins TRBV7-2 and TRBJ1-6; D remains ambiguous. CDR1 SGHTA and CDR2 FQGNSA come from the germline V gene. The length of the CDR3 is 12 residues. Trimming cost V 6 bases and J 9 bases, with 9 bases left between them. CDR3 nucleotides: TGTGCCAGCAGGCGTGACGGTTCACCCCTCCACTTT. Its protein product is CASRRDGSPLHF.

The CDR3 DNA sequence: TGCAGTGCTCCAGAGGCTAGCGGGTACACAGATACGCAGTATTTT. Translation: CSAPEASGYTDTQYF. The chain links TRBV20-1 to TRBJ2-3, with 8 bases identical to TRBD2. Trimming at V came to 5 bases and at J to 2 bases, leaving 9 bases not matched to a gene. The germline V gene encodes CDR1 DFQATT and CDR2 SNEGSKA (reference sequence). The CDR3 covers 15 residues.

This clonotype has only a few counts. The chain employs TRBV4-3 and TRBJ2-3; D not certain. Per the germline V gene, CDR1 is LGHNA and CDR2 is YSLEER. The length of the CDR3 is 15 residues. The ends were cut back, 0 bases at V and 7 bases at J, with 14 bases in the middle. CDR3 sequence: CASSQDLPVRHTQYF. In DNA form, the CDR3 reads TGCGCCAGCAGCCAAGATTTACCCGTCCGGCATACGCAGTATTTT.

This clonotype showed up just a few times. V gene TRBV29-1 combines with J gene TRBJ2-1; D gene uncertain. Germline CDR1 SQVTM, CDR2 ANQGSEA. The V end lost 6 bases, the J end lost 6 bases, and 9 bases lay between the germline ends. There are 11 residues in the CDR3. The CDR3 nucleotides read TGCAGCGTCAAATTTACCAATGAGCAGTTCTTC. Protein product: CSVKFTNEQFF.

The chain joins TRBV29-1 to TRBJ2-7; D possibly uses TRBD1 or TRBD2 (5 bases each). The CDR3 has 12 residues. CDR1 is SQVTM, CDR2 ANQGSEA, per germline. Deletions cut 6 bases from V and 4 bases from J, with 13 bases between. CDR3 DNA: TGCAGCGTCCCGGGACCGATATACGAGCAGTACTTC. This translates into CSVPGPIYEQYF.

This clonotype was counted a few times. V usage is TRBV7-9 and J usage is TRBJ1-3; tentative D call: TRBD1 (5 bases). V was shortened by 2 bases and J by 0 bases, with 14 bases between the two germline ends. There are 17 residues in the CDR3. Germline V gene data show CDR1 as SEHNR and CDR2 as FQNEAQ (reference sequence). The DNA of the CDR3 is TGTGCCAGCAGCTTACAGGGAAAACCACTCTCTGGAAACACCATATATTTT. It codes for CASSLQGKPLSGNTIYF.

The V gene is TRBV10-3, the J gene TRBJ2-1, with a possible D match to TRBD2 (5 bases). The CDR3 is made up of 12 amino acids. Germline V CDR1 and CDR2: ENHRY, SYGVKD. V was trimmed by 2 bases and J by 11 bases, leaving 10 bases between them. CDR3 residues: CAISEALVKQFF. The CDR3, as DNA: TGTGCCATCAGTGAGGCACTAGTTAAGCAGTTCTTC.

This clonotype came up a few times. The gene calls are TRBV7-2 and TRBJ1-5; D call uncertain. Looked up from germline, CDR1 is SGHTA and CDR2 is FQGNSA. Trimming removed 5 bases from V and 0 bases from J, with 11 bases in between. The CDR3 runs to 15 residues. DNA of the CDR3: TGTGCCAGCAGCACAGCAGGATATAGCAATCAGCCCCAGCATTTT. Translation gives CASSTAGYSNQPQHF. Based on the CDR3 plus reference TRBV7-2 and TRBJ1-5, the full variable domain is GAGVSQSPSNKVTEKGKDVELRCDPISGHTALYWYRQSLGQGLEFLIYFQGNSAPDKSGLPSDRFSAERTGGSVSTLTIQRTQQEDSAVYLCASSTAGYSNQPQHFGDGTRLSIL.

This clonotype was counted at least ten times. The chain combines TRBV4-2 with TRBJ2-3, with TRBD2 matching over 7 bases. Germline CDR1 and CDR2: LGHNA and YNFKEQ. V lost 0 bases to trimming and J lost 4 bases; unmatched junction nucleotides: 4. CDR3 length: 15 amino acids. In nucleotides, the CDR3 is TGTGCCAGCAGCCAAGAAGGGAGGGAGGCAGATACGCAGTATTTT. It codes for CASSQEGREADTQYF.

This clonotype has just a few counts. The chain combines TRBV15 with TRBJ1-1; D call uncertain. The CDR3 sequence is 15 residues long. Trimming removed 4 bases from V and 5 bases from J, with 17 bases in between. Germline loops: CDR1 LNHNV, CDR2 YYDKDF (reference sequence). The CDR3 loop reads CATSKEGVVGTEAFF. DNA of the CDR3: TGTGCCACCAGCAAGGAGGGAGTCGTTGGGACTGAAGCTTTCTTT.

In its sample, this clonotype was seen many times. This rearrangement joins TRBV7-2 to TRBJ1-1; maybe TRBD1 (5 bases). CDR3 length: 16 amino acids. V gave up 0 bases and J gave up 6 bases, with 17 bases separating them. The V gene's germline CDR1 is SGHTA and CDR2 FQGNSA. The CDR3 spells CASSLAGWGRVAEAFF. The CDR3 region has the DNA TGTGCCAGCAGCTTAGCTGGGTGGGGCAGGGTTGCTGAAGCTTTCTTT.

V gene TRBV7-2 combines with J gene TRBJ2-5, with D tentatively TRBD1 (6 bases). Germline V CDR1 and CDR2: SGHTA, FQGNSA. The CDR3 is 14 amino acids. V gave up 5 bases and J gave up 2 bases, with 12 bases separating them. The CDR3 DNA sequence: TGTGCCAGCAGCAAAGACAGGTTTCAAGAGACCCAGTACTTC. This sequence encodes CASSKDRFQETQYF. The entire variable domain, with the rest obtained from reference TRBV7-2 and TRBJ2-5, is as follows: GAGVSQSPSNKVTEKGKDVELRCDPISGHTALYWYRQSLGQGLEFLIYFQGNSAPDKSGLPSDRFSAERTGGSVSTLTIQRTQQEDSAVYLCASSKDRFQETQYFGPGTRLLVL.

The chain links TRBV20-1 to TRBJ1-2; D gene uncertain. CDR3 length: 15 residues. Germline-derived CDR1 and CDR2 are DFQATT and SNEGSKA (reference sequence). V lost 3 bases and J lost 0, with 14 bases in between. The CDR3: CSARDVVEPNYGYTF. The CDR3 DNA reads TGCAGTGCTAGGGACGTAGTTGAGCCTAACTATGGCTACACCTTC.

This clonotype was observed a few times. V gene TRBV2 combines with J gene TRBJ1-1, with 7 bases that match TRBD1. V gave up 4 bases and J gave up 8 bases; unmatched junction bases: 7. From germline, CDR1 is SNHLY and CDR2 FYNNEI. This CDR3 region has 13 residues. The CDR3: CASSVGEGAEAFF. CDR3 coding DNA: TGTGCCAGCAGTGTTGGCGAGGGGGCGGAAGCTTTCTTT.

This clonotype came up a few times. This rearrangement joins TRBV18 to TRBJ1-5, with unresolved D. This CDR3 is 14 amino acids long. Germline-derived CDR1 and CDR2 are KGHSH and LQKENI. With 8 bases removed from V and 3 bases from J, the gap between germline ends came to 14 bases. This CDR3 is CASRADGLNQPQHF. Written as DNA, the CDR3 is TGTGCCAGCAGGGCGGACGGTCTCAATCAGCCCCAGCATTTT.

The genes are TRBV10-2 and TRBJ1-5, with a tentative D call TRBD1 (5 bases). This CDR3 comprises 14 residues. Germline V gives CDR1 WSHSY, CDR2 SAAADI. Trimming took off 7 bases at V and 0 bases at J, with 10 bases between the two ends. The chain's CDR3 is CASTDTYSNQPQHF. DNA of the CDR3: TGCGCCAGCACGGACACCTATAGCAATCAGCCCCAGCATTTT.

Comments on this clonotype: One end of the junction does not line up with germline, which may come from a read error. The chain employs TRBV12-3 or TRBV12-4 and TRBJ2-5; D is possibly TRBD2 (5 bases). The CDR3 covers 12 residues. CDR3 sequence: CASSLGAAPRDF. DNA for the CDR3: TGTGCCAGCAGTTTAGGGGCGGCACCGAGGGACTTC.

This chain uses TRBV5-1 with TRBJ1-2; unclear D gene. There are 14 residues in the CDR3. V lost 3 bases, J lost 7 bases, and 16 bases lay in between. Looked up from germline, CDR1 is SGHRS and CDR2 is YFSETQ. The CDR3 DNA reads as TGCGCCAGCAGCTCAACCCCGGACGGACCTGGCTACACCTTC. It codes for CASSSTPDGPGYTF.

CDR3 nucleotides: TGTGCCAGCAGCGCTGGGCGAAGCCAGTATTTT. Translated: CASSAGRSQYF. The V and J genes are TRBV7-9 and TRBJ2-3; D ambiguous. This CDR3 region has 11 residues. The V gene lost 5 bases and the J gene lost 12 bases, with 12 bases spanning the gap. From germline, CDR1 is SEHNR and CDR2 FQNEAQ (reference sequence).